The 18 T cell receptor beta chains listed next were all sequenced from one sample in a study of T cell repertoires in cytomegalovirus infection. TCRdb processed the reads anew with MiXCR; each CDR3 protein has one entry. The sample yields 150,000 to 190,000 distinct CDR3 sequences, roughly a quarter seen once. Material for sequencing was PBMCs. All receptors come from a human donor in good health (CMV status not recorded). Some clones in this sample may be carry-over from other donors' samples.

This clonotype turned up a few times. The rearrangement links TRBV7-9 to TRBJ2-3; TRBD1 aligns across 10 bases. The CDR3 runs 14 residues. Trimming at V came to 3 bases and at J to 8 bases, leaving 5 bases not matched to a gene. Germline CDR1 reads SEHNR; CDR2 reads FQNEAQ (reference sequence). CDR3 protein: CASSLDRGGLTQYF. CDR3 DNA sequence: TGTGCCAGCAGCTTGGACAGGGGGGGACTTACGCAGTATTTT.

This clonotype was recorded only once. The chain joins TRBV5-1 to TRBJ2-3; D unclear. Trimming cost V 7 bases and J 4 bases, with 7 bases left between them. CDR1 is SGHRS, CDR2 YFSETQ, per germline. CDR3 length: 11 residues. This CDR3 reads CASRSPDTQYF. In DNA form, the CDR3 reads TGCGCCAGCCGGTCGCCAGATACGCAGTATTTT.

This chain connects TRBV7-9 to TRBJ1-1; D gene unclear. Germline assignment: CDR1 SEHNR and CDR2 FQNEAQ (reference sequence). Trimming removed 3 bases from V and 0 bases from J, with 8 bases in between. This CDR3 region has 14 residues. Here the CDR3 DNA reads TGTGCCAGCAGCTTGGACCTCATGAACACTGAAGCTTTCTTT. Its translation: CASSLDLMNTEAFF. The whole variable domain, remainder taken from reference TRBV7-9 and TRBJ1-1, is DTGVSQNPRHKITKRGQNVTFRCDPISEHNRLYWYRQTLGQGPEFLTYFQNEAQLEKSRLLSDRFSAERPKGSFSTLEIQRTEQGDSAMYLCASSLDLMNTEAFFGQGTRLTVV.

Concerning this clonotype itself: No conserved phenylalanine or tryptophan is present at the end of the CDR3, so a read error is the likely explanation. This chain joins TRBV28 and TRBJ2-7, with 10 bases aligning to TRBD2. Losses at the gene ends were 5 bases for V and 3 bases for J; bases not matched to a gene: 4. The CDR3 runs 14 residues. CDR1 MDHEN and CDR2 SYDVKM come from the germline V gene. CDR3 DNA sequence: TGTGCCAGCAGTCTTCTAGCGGGGGTCTACGAGCAGTACTCC. This gives the protein CASSLLAGVYEQYS.

The V and J genes are TRBV28 and TRBJ1-4; D is ambiguous. Germline CDR1 reads MDHEN; CDR2 reads SYDVKM. This CDR3 spans 11 amino acids. The V gene lost 6 bases and the J gene lost 8 bases, with 7 bases spanning the gap. This CDR3 reads CASRGYEKLFF. The CDR3 nucleotides read TGTGCCAGCAGGGGTTACGAAAAACTGTTTTTT.

The gene calls are TRBV9 and TRBJ1-2, with 7 bases aligning to TRBD1. V lost 2 bases to trimming and J lost 3 bases; unmatched junction nucleotides: 4. This CDR3 region has 14 residues. From germline, CDR1 is SGDLS and CDR2 YYNGEE. CDR3 sequence: CASSVGQDYYGYTF. The CDR3 nucleotides read TGTGCCAGCAGCGTTGGACAGGACTACTATGGCTACACCTTC.

This clonotype was counted between two and nine times. The chain couples TRBV6-5 to TRBJ1-1; D is perhaps TRBD1 (5 bases). V lost 0 bases and J 1 base, leaving 6 bases between the germline ends. Per the germline V gene, CDR1 is MNHEY and CDR2 is SVGAGI. This CDR3 region has 14 residues. This CDR3 is CASSYSQGNTEAFF. In DNA form, the CDR3 reads TGTGCCAGCAGTTACTCCCAGGGGAACACTGAAGCTTTCTTT.

In this sample, this clonotype turned up a few times. The V gene is TRBV24-1, the J gene TRBJ2-7; D tentatively reads TRBD1 or TRBD2 (5 bases each). The germline gives CDR1 KGHDR, CDR2 SFDVKD. This CDR3 has 15 amino acids. V dropped 3 bases and J dropped 0 bases, with 11 bases sitting between them. CDR3: CATSDKTGRSYEQYF. DNA of the CDR3: TGTGCCACCAGTGATAAGACGGGACGCTCCTACGAGCAGTACTTC.

The rearrangement joins TRBV7-9 to TRBJ1-2; D call uncertain. This CDR3 region has 14 residues. The germline V and J ends were trimmed by 4 bases and 2 bases, with 11 bases remaining between them. Germline V gene sequence: CDR1 SEHNR, CDR2 FQNEAQ (reference sequence). The CDR3 is CASSSVKGNYGYTF. CDR3 DNA: TGTGCCAGCAGCTCAGTCAAAGGGAACTATGGCTACACCTTC. Together with reference TRBV7-9 and TRBJ1-2, the CDR3 gives the full variable domain: DTGVSQNPRHKITKRGQNVTFRCDPISEHNRLYWYRQTLGQGPEFLTYFQNEAQLEKSRLLSDRFSAERPKGSFSTLEIQRTEQGDSAMYLCASSSVKGNYGYTFGSGTRLTVV.

This clonotype has just a few counts. The chain uses TRBV6-2 or TRBV6-3 and TRBJ2-4, with 9 bases fitting TRBD1. Germline loops: CDR1 MNHEY, CDR2 SVGEGT. The trim removed 7 bases at V and 7 bases at J, leaving 11 bases unmatched. The CDR3 covers 15 residues. This chain's CDR3 is CASTDRDRAYNIQYF. In DNA, the CDR3 is TGTGCCAGCACCGACCGGGACAGGGCTTACAACATTCAGTACTTC.

This chain links TRBV7-2 with TRBJ2-1; 13 bases are a match to TRBD2. The V gene's germline CDR1 is SGHTA and CDR2 FQGNSA. There are 16 residues in the CDR3. V was pared by 1 base and J by 4 bases, with 1 base of the junction left unmatched. The CDR3 DNA reads as TGTGCCAGCAGCTTAGGACTAGCGGGGGGTTACAATGAGCAGTTCTTC. Encoded protein: CASSLGLAGGYNEQFF.

This clonotype occurred many times. The chain links TRBV7-8 to TRBJ2-2, with 7 nucleotides matching TRBD1. Germline V CDR1 and CDR2: SGHVS, FQNEAQ. J lost 7 bases, V lost 1 base, and 0 bases had no gene match. There are 13 residues in the CDR3. CDR3 nucleotide sequence: TGTGCCAGCAGCTTAGACAGGGGCGGGGAGCTGTTTTTT. It codes for CASSLDRGGELFF.

The chain recombines TRBV28 with TRBJ2-2; D is undetermined. With 3 bases removed from V and 0 bases from J, the gap between germline ends came to 8 bases. This CDR3 spans 15 amino acids. In germline, CDR1 is MDHEN, CDR2 SYDVKM. CDR3 in DNA: TGTGCCAGCAGTTTCTGGGGAACGAACACCGGGGAGCTGTTTTTT. It is translated as CASSFWGTNTGELFF.

The sample holds a few counts of this clonotype. This chain joins TRBV12-3 or TRBV12-4 and TRBJ1-5; TRBD1 might be the D (5 bases). V dropped 0 bases and J dropped 6 bases, with 9 bases sitting between them. CDR3 length: 14 residues. The CDR3, as DNA: TGTGCCAGCAGTTTAGCATCAGGGAGTCAGCCCCAGCATTTT. Protein: CASSLASGSQPQHF.

Only a few counts were recorded for this clonotype. V usage is TRBV6-5 and J usage is TRBJ1-1; D remains unclear. Germline V gives CDR1 MNHEY, CDR2 SVGAGI. V lost 2 bases, J lost 5 bases, and 15 bases lay in between. The CDR3 is 15 residues long. CDR3 loop: CASSYGVRVSTEAFF. CDR3 in DNA: TGTGCCAGCAGTTACGGGGTAAGAGTGTCGACTGAAGCTTTCTTT.

This sequence joins TRBV29-1 and TRBJ1-1; D perhaps matches TRBD1 (6 bases). The germline gives CDR1 SQVTM, CDR2 ANQGSEA. The length of the CDR3 is 11 residues. Trimming took off 4 bases at V and 8 bases at J, with 11 bases between the two ends. The CDR3 sequence: CSVVLGTEAFF. Here the CDR3 DNA reads TGCAGCGTTGTACTAGGGACAGAAGCTTTCTTT. Supplemented by reference TRBV29-1 and TRBJ1-1, the full variable domain reads SAVISQKPSRDICQRGTSLTIQCQVDSQVTMMFWYRQQPGQSLTLIATANQGSEATYESGFVIDKFPISRPNLTFSTLTVSNMSPEDSSIYLCSVVLGTEAFFGQGTRLTVV.

This clonotype turned up a few times. This sequence joins TRBV6-5 and TRBJ1-1; D remains ambiguous. This CDR3 region has 14 residues. Trimming pared 0 bases from V and 1 base from J, leaving 6 bases between. CDR1 MNHEY and CDR2 SVGAGI come from the germline V gene. CDR3 bases: TGTGCCAGCAGTTACTCACCCACGAACACTGAAGCTTTCTTT. Its protein product is CASSYSPTNTEAFF.

The chain uses TRBV2 and TRBJ1-1, with D uncertain. Germline lookup yields CDR1 SNHLY and CDR2 FYNNEI. V was shortened by 6 bases and J by 6 bases, with 14 bases between the two germline ends. CDR3 length equals 13 residues. The CDR3 reads CASSLTRGPEAFF. CDR3 DNA: TGTGCCAGCAGCCTGACTCGCGGCCCTGAAGCTTTCTTT.